This T cell receptor (beta chain) was captured by sequencing in a study of T-cell memory formation after mild COVID-19. A note on this clonotype: Its specificity is not known.

CDR3 length equals 17 residues. V was clipped by 6 bases and J by 2 bases, with 23 bases between them. CDR1 MNHEY and CDR2 SVGAGI come from the germline V gene. Whole-study results and caveats: Of the contracting clones, CD4+ ones lay mainly in CM and EM, and CD8+ ones in EMRA.

TCRdb re-derived calls from the 5' RACE reads in MiXCR, one entry per CDR3 protein. The sample contains about 82,000 distinct CDR3 sequences, over 10% of which appear only once. The chain recombines TRBV6-5 with TRBJ2-7; D possibly uses TRBD1 or TRBD2 (5 bases each). This TCR came from a man between 18 and 29 years old who had mild COVID-19 (a few samples of this study predate the infection). Cell type and time point are not known. Material for sequencing was PBMCs or a T cell subset sorted from them (not recorded which). The CDR3 coding sequence is TGTGCCAGCAGCGTTACGGTCGGGGACGGAGACCCCTACGAGCAGTACTTC. It yields the protein CASSVTVGDGDPYEQYF.